The 32 T cell receptor beta chains below all came from one sample that was sequenced in a study of T cells in Graves' hyperthyroidism and ophthalmopathy. Researchers amplified the TCR beta CDR3 regions from RNA transcripts. First-round RT-PCR targeting the TCR CDR3 was performed with the HTBI primer set. MiXCR, run by TCRdb on the multiplex PCR reads, gives a single entry per CDR3 protein. The table has 400,000 to 500,000 distinct CDR3 sequences, 13% to 15% seen once; the top ten hold over 15%. Sequenced sample: blood. The receptors stem from a woman younger than 30 with Graves' hyperthyroidism.

This clonotype was seen repeatedly, ten times or more. This chain joins TRBV12-3 or TRBV12-4 and TRBJ1-2; TRBD1 aligns across 10 bases. Germline trimming cut 5 bases from V and 6 bases from J; bases unmatched to any gene: 6. This CDR3 has 14 amino acids. The CDR3 protein is CASSPRDRGDGYTF. CDR3 coding DNA: TGTGCCAGCAGTCCCCGGGACAGGGGAGATGGCTACACCTTC.

This clonotype appeared many times. This chain uses TRBV3-1 with TRBJ2-7; 9 bases align to TRBD1. The V gene's germline CDR1 is LGHDT and CDR2 YNNKEL (reference sequence). This CDR3 spans 14 amino acids. V shed 1 base and J 2 bases; nucleotides not matched to a gene: 0. The CDR3 is CASSQGTGAYEQYF. The CDR3 nucleotides read TGTGCCAGCAGCCAAGGGACAGGGGCCTACGAGCAGTACTTC.

At least ten counts were recorded for this clonotype. The chain couples TRBV2 to TRBJ2-1; the D call may be TRBD1 or TRBD2 (5 bases each). The CDR3 is 15 residues long. Looked up from germline, CDR1 is SNHLY and CDR2 is FYNNEI. V lost 6 bases, J lost 11 bases, and 23 bases lay in between. CDR3 protein: CASSGTGSRGGKQFF. The CDR3 DNA sequence: TGTGCCAGCAGCGGTACAGGATCGAGGGGTGGAAAGCAGTTCTTC.

This clonotype was counted between two and nine times. The chain recombines TRBV12-3 or TRBV12-4 with TRBJ1-4, with D hard to call. This CDR3 has 15 amino acids. Deletions cut 1 base from V and 1 base from J, with 7 bases between. CDR3 sequence reads: CASSLVRETNEKLFF. DNA of the CDR3: TGTGCCAGCAGTTTAGTCCGTGAAACTAATGAAAAACTGTTTTTT.

This clonotype was detected many times. The rearrangement links TRBV7-9 to TRBJ2-3; no clear D gene. Germline V CDR1 and CDR2: SEHNR, FQNEAQ (reference sequence). The CDR3 runs to 12 residues. The germline V and J ends were trimmed by 10 bases and 4 bases, with 12 bases remaining between them. CDR3 protein: CATPRAADTQYF. DNA for the CDR3: TGTGCCACCCCTCGCGCTGCAGATACGCAGTATTTT.

For the CDR3, the DNA is TGTGCCAGCAGCCAATCGCAGGCGAACACTGAAGCTTTCTTT. Its protein product is CASSQSQANTEAFF. The gene calls are TRBV4-2 and TRBJ1-1; no reliable D call. This CDR3 contains 14 residues. V lost 2 bases and J lost 1, with 8 bases in between. Germline CDR1 and CDR2: LGHNA and YNFKEQ.

This clonotype came up many times. This chain uses TRBV12-3 or TRBV12-4 with TRBJ2-7; D call uncertain. The V end lost 9 bases, the J end lost 9 bases, and 12 bases lay between the germline ends. The CDR3 sequence is 10 residues long. The CDR3 spells CASTLGLQYV. The DNA of the CDR3 is TGTGCCAGTACCCTCGGGTTGCAGTACGTC.

The genes are TRBV12-3 or TRBV12-4 and TRBJ2-1; TRBD1 matches at 9 bases. This CDR3 comprises 15 residues. Trimming cost V 5 bases and J 7 bases; bases outside gene matches: 9. The CDR3 protein is CASSPGTGNNNEQFF. The DNA for the CDR3 is TGTGCCAGCAGTCCCGGGACAGGGAACAATAATGAGCAGTTCTTC.

This clonotype was counted at least ten times. This chain uses TRBV7-6 with TRBJ2-3; D remains unclear. The ends were cut back, 4 bases at V and 9 bases at J, with 20 bases in the middle. This CDR3 has 15 amino acids. CDR1 SGHVS and CDR2 FNYEAQ come from the germline V gene. In nucleotides, the CDR3 is TGTGCCAGCAGCTCCACCCCGACTTTAGCCGGCACGCAGTATTTT. Amino acid sequence: CASSSTPTLAGTQYF.

The sample holds many counts of this clonotype. V is TRBV12-3 or TRBV12-4 and J is TRBJ1-5; no firm D call. Trimming shortened V by 3 bases and J by 4 bases, and 10 bases separated the two germline ends. This CDR3 has 14 residues. The CDR3 DNA reads as TGTGCCAGCAGTTTGGCCATAGGGAATCAGCCCCAGCATTTT. Translating gives CASSLAIGNQPQHF.

This clonotype was counted ten times or more. The chain combines TRBV6-1 with TRBJ2-1, with 9 bases matching TRBD2. Germline V lookup: CDR1 MNHNS, CDR2 SASEGT. The CDR3 is 15 amino acids. With V trimmed by 6 bases and J by 9 bases, 12 bases remained unmatched. CDR3 region: CASSPGLALYGEQFF. Here the CDR3 DNA reads TGTGCCAGCAGCCCCGGACTAGCGCTGTACGGTGAGCAGTTCTTC.

Ten or more counts support this clonotype. The chain couples TRBV18 to TRBJ2-7, with a possible D match to TRBD2 (5 bases). The CDR3 is 13 amino acids. V gave up 3 bases and J gave up 7 bases, with 13 bases separating them. Germline V gene sequence: CDR1 KGHSH, CDR2 LQKENI. The CDR3 region has the DNA TGTGCCAGCTCACCTATCGAGACGGGGGAGCAGTACGTC. This gives the protein CASSPIETGEQYV.

This clonotype was counted ten times or more. The chain is built from TRBV11-2 and TRBJ2-3; no definite D call. The length of the CDR3 is 13 residues. Germline CDR1 and CDR2: SGHAT and FQNNGV. The V gene lost 0 bases and the J gene lost 8 bases, with 9 bases spanning the gap. The CDR3 DNA is TGTGCCAGCAGCTTAGAGCAGACGGGTACGCAGTATTTT. Translation: CASSLEQTGTQYF.

With regard to this clonotype: This may be a read error, as it is one base from a much larger clone. The chain has TRBV20-1 and TRBJ2-7; 7 nucleotides match TRBD1. There are 15 residues in the CDR3. V gave up 3 bases and J gave up 6 bases; unmatched junction bases: 14. Germline assignment: CDR1 DFQATT and CDR2 SNEGSKA (reference sequence). CDR3 region: CSASPTTGRVGEQYF. The CDR3 DNA follows: TGCAGTGCTAGCCCAACGACAGGGCGAGTTGGCGAGCAGTACTTC.

In its sample, this clonotype was seen a few times. This may stem from a read error, because a much larger clone lies one nucleotide away. The V gene is TRBV24-1, the J gene TRBJ2-1, with D perhaps TRBD2 (6 bases). CDR3 length equals 16 residues. The germline V and J ends were trimmed by 6 bases and 0 bases, with 14 bases remaining between them. Germline lookup yields CDR1 KGHDR and CDR2 SFDVKD. CDR3 region: CATSPPDGSSYNEQFF. CDR3 DNA sequence: TGTGCCACCAGTCCTCCCGACGGGAGCTCCTACAATGAGCAGTTCTTC.

This clonotype was observed many times. The rearrangement joins TRBV5-1 to TRBJ2-2, with TRBD2 matching over 7 bases. V dropped 5 bases and J dropped 3; count of bases not matched to a gene: 13. This CDR3 is 17 amino acids long. Per the germline V gene, CDR1 is SGHRS and CDR2 is YFSETQ. The CDR3 loop is CASRPPGGGAYTGELFF. The DNA of the CDR3 is TGCGCCAGCAGGCCCCCGGGGGGTGGAGCGTACACCGGGGAGCTGTTTTTT.

This clonotype was seen ten or more times. This rearrangement joins TRBV6-7 to TRBJ1-1; possible D gene TRBD1, 5 bases. TRBV6-7 is placed among ORFs of uncertain function. The CDR3 spans 11 residues. V was trimmed by 7 bases and J by 8 bases, leaving 11 bases between them. As DNA, the CDR3 is TGTGCCAGCACCCCCGAGGGGGAAGCTTTCTTT. Amino acid sequence: CASTPEGEAFF.

This clonotype was seen at least ten times. The chain combines TRBV7-3 with TRBJ2-1; possibly TRBD2 for D (5 bases). V was shortened by 5 bases and J by 0 bases, with 14 bases between the two germline ends. CDR3 length equals 16 residues. Per the germline V gene, CDR1 is SGHTA and CDR2 is FQGTGA. CDR3 amino acids: CASSPSLASSYNEQFF. CDR3 DNA sequence: TGTGCCAGCAGCCCAAGTCTAGCTAGCTCCTACAATGAGCAGTTCTTC.

At least ten counts were recorded for this clonotype. No DNA is shown, since the ends of the CDR3 on it are uncertain; the CDR3 is the one TCRdb lists. The V and J genes are TRBV18 and TRBJ1-1. The CDR3 region is 16 residues in length, termini included. Germline V gene data show CDR1 as KGHSH and CDR2 as LQKENI. CDR3 sequence reads: CASSPLWELRNTEAFF.

In its sample, this clonotype was seen a few times. This chain connects TRBV7-9 to TRBJ2-3; 12 bases are shared with TRBD2. Germline V gene sequence: CDR1 SEHNR, CDR2 FQNEAQ (reference sequence). This CDR3 contains 16 residues. V lost 5 bases to trimming and J lost 5 bases; unmatched junction nucleotides: 8. The chain's CDR3 is CASSPRLAGELDTQYF. The CDR3 coding sequence is TGTGCCAGCAGCCCCCGACTAGCGGGAGAGCTAGATACGCAGTATTTT.

This clonotype occurred a few times. The rearrangement links TRBV29-1 to TRBJ1-4; TRBD1 matches at 9 bases. This CDR3 spans 13 amino acids. Germline V lookup: CDR1 SQVTM, CDR2 ANQGSEA. The J segment lost 8 bases and the V segment lost 6 bases, leaving 7 bases of the junction unmatched. For the CDR3, the DNA is TGCAGCGTGGGGACAGGGTTTGGGGAAAAACTGTTTTTT. Its protein product is CSVGTGFGEKLFF.

The chain has TRBV20-1 and TRBJ2-7; D unresolved. CDR1 is DFQATT, CDR2 SNEGSKA, per germline (reference sequence). The CDR3 is made up of 14 amino acids. Trimming took off 6 bases at V and 7 bases at J, with 22 bases between the two ends. The CDR3 here is CSAPSPSRFGEQYF. CDR3 nucleotides: TGCAGTGCCCCTTCCCCCAGTAGGTTCGGGGAGCAGTACTTC.

The chain joins TRBV19 to TRBJ2-1; 9 bases fit TRBD2. The CDR3 length is 16 residues. The germline gives CDR1 LNHDA, CDR2 SQIVND (reference sequence). J lost 4 bases, V lost 1 base, and 5 bases had no gene match. The CDR3 loop is CASSIVSGSLYNEQFF. CDR3 bases: TGTGCCAGTAGTATAGTTAGCGGGAGCTTATACAATGAGCAGTTCTTC.

This clonotype was counted many times. The chain has TRBV2 and TRBJ1-5; 7 bases line up with TRBD1. Germline CDR1 and CDR2: SNHLY and FYNNEI. This CDR3 is 12 amino acids long. The J segment lost 8 bases and the V segment lost 5 bases, leaving 3 bases of the junction unmatched. DNA of the CDR3: TGTGCCAGCAGTACAGGGGAGAAGCCCCAGCATTTT. Its protein product is CASSTGEKPQHF.

The chain couples TRBV6-5 to TRBJ2-1, with D possibly matching TRBD1 (5 bases). V lost 2 bases and J lost 2, with 22 bases in between. The length of the CDR3 is 19 residues. Germline CDR1 is MNHEY and CDR2 is SVGAGI. The CDR3 is CASSYPSTANRGTYNEQFF. The CDR3 nucleotides read TGTGCCAGCAGTTACCCGTCGACGGCCAATAGGGGCACCTACAATGAGCAGTTCTTC.

Concerning this clonotype: This may be a read error: a much more frequent sequence differs by one nucleotide. V gene TRBV5-1 combines with J gene TRBJ2-7; possible D gene TRBD2, 6 bases. Germline V CDR1 and CDR2: SGHRS, YFSETQ. CDR3 length: 15 amino acids. The CDR3 is CASCLSGGGVYEQYF. The DNA for the CDR3 is TGCGCCAGCTGCTTGAGCGGAGGAGGGGTCTACGAGCAGTACTTC. The full variable domain, in which reference TRBV5-1 and TRBJ2-7 provide the parts outside the CDR3, is KAGVTQTPRYLIKTRGQQVTLSCSPISGHRSVSWYQQTPGQGLQFLFEYFSETQRNKGNFPGRFSGRQFSNSRSEMNVSTLELGDSALYLCASCLSGGGVYEQYFGPGTRLTVT.

This clonotype was counted only a few times. The chain employs TRBV4-2 and TRBJ1-2; no clear D. This CDR3 has 12 amino acids. Per the germline V gene, CDR1 is LGHNA and CDR2 is YNFKEQ. V lost 4 bases to trimming and J lost 9 bases, with 12 bases between them. CDR3 nucleotides: TGTGCCAGCAGCCCCGGAGAGAGGCGCTACACCTTC. This codes for CASSPGERRYTF.

The chain has TRBV30 and TRBJ2-5; no clear D gene. The CDR3 is 11 amino acids. V gave up 4 bases and J gave up 5 bases, with 8 bases separating them. Germline V gene lookup returns CDR1 GTSNPN and CDR2 SVGIG (reference sequence). In DNA form, the CDR3 reads TGTGCCTGGACTTTGGGGGAGACCCAGTACTTC. It specifies CAWTLGETQYF.

The chain uses TRBV13 and TRBJ2-7; D is ambiguous. V lost 5 bases to trimming and J lost 5 bases, with 16 bases between them. CDR1 is PRHDT and CDR2 is FYEKMQ in the germline V gene (reference sequence). This CDR3 is 14 amino acids long. The CDR3 nucleotides read TGTGCCAGCAGCGTGAGCCCCACGATCCACGAGCAGTACTTC. This encodes CASSVSPTIHEQYF.

This clonotype was counted many times. CDR3 residues: CASSGGTGNQPQHF. Here the CDR3 DNA reads TGTGCCAGCAGCGGGGGGACAGGGAATCAGCCCCAGCATTTT. V usage is TRBV2 and J usage is TRBJ1-5, with TRBD1 matching 9 bases. Germline loops: CDR1 SNHLY, CDR2 FYNNEI. With 6 bases clipped from V and 4 bases from J, the junction kept 4 bases outside the gene matches. This CDR3 is 14 amino acids long.

This clonotype was counted a few times. The chain has TRBV27 and TRBJ1-2; 8 bases agree with TRBD1. The CDR3 has 13 amino acids. V lost 6 bases and J lost 8; bases outside the gene matches: 8. Germline V gene sequence: CDR1 MNHEY, CDR2 SMNVEV (reference sequence). DNA of the CDR3: TGTGCCAGCAGCCAGGGGGCGGGTGAGGGCTACACCTTC. It translates to CASSQGAGEGYTF.

V gene TRBV24-1 combines with J gene TRBJ2-3, with TRBD2 identical over 14 bases. The V and J ends lost 4 bases and 4 bases, in that order; junction bases with no gene match: 3. Germline CDR1 reads KGHDR; CDR2 reads SFDVKD. The CDR3 is 16 residues long. The CDR3 region has the DNA TGTGCCACCAGTGAATCGGGACTAGCGGGAGCAGATACGCAGTATTTT. Amino acid sequence: CATSESGLAGADTQYF.